The present T cell receptor (beta chain) was sequenced within a study of T cell responses to AZD1222 COVID-19 vaccine. For the study at large: Second-dose recipients at about 4 or about 12 weeks were treated as one pooled group.

A single count supports this clone. No antigen is known for it. Repertoires were generated with immunoSEQ multiplex PCR, while TCRdb's copy carries only in-frame clones and drops some. This sample carries about 160,000 clones, approximately 90% of them seen once, and the ten largest clones take about 4.5%. Study-level findings and limits: Spike regions recognized by vaccine-associated CD4 TCRs spanned the protein, led by 160-218 and 743-854.

CDR1 and CDR2 (germline): SGHRS, YFSETQ. Deletions cut 0 bases from V and 4 bases from J, with 17 bases between. This CDR3 region has 17 residues. The TCR sequence derives from an adult in good health. This chain uses TRBV5-1 with TRBJ1-3; possible D gene TRBD1, 6 bases. The specimen was peripheral blood, collected on day 0 of AZD1222 vaccination. The DNA of the CDR3 is TGCGCCAGCAGCTTGGGGTCAGGGGCTGGATTGGGAAACACCATATATTTT. Amino acid sequence: CASSLGSGAGLGNTIYF.